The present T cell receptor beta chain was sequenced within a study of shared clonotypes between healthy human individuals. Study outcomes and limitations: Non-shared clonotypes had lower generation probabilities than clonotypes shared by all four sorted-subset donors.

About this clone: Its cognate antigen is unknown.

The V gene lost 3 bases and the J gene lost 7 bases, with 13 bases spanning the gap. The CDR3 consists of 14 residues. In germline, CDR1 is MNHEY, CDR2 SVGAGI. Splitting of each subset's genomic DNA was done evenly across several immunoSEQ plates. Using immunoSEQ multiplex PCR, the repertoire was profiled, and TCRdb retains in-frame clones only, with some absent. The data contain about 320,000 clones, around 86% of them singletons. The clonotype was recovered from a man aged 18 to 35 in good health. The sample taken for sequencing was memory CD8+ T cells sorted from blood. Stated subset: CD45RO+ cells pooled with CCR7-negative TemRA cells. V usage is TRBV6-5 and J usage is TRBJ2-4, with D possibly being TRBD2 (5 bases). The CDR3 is CASSYIEGANIQYF. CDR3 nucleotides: TGTGCCAGCAGTTATATTGAGGGAGCGAACATTCAGTACTTC.